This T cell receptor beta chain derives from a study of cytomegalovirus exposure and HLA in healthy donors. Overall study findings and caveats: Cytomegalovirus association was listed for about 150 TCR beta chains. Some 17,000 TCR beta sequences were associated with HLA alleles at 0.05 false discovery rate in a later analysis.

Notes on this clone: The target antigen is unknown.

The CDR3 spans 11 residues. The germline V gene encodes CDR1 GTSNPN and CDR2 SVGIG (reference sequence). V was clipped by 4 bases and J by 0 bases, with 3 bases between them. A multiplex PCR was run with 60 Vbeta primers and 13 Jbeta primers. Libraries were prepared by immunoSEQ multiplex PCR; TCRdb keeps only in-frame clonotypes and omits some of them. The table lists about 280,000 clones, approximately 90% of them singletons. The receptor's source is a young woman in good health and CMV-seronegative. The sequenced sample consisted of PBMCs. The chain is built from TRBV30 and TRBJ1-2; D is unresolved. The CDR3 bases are TGTGCCTGGACCACTAACTATGGCTACACCTTC. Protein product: CAWTTNYGYTF. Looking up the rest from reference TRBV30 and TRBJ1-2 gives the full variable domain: SQTIHQWPATLVQPVGSPLSLECTVEGTSNPNLYWYRQAAGRGLQLLFYSVGIGQISSEVPQNLSASRPQDRQFILSSKKLLLSDSGFYLCAWTTNYGYTFGSGTRLTVV.